Sequencing of this T cell receptor (beta chain) was carried out in a study of human T cells and chemical hapten exposure. Background on the study: The patient population, which was mostly female, had alopecia areata, totalis or universalis. From small differences in pooled library volume came most of the variation in per-sample TCR yields.

The library tagged individual cDNA molecules with unique molecular identifiers. TCRdb recomputed calls from the RACE reads with MiXCR, one row per CDR3 protein. Counted here are 55,000 to 80,000 distinct CDR3 sequences, approximately 10% occurring once; the ten biggest clones make up 2% to 3%. The time point was: patch test 3, about 24 weeks after DPC sensitization. Specified treatment: therapeutic diphenylcyclopropenone sensitization with weekly scalp DPC. With 3 bases removed from V and 7 bases from J, the gap between germline ends came to 3 bases. The length of the CDR3 is 11 residues. Germline V lookup: CDR1 KGHDR, CDR2 SFDVKD. This clonotype has more than one count but fewer than ten. The target antigen is unknown. Study conclusions and caveats: Alopecia in the donors means their immune response may deviate from healthy people's.

The chain is built from TRBV24-1 and TRBJ2-4; D gene unclear. This specimen was whole blood, taken in connection with sensitization to the hapten diphenylcyclopropenone (DPC). This TCR was recovered from a woman aged 25 to 39 with alopecia areata. Some clones in this sample may be carry-over from other donors' samples. CDR3 nucleotides: TGTGCCACCAGTGATAAGAACATTCAGTACTTC. Protein: CATSDKNIQYF.